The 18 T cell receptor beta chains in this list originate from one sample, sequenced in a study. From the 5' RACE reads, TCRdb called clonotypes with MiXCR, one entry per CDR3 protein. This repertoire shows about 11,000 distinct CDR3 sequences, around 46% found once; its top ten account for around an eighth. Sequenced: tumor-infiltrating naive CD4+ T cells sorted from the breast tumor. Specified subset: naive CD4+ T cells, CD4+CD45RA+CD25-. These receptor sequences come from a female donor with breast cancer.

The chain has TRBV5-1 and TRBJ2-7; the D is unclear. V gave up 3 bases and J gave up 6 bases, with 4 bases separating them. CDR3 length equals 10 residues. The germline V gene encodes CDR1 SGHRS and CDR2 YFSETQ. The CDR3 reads CASSSGEQYF. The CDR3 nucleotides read TGCGCCAGCAGCTCGGGCGAGCAGTACTTC.

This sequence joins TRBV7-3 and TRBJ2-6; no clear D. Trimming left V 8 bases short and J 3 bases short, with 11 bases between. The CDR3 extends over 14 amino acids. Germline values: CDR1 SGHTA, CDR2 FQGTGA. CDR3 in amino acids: CASRPGGGANVLTF. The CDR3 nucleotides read TGTGCCAGCCGACCGGGTGGTGGGGCCAACGTCCTGACTTTC.

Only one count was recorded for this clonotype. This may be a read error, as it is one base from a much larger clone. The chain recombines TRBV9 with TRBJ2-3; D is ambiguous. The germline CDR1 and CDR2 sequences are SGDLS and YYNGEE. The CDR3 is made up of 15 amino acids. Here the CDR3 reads CANSVELSRTDTQYF. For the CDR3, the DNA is TGTGCCAACAGCGTAGAGCTAAGTAGGACAGATACGCAGTATTTT. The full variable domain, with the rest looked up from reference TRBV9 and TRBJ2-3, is DSGVTQTPKHLITATGQRVTLRCSPRSGDLSVYWYQQSLDQGLQFLIQYYNGEERAKGNILERFSAQQFPDLHSELNLSSLELGDSALYFCANSVELSRTDTQYFGPGTRLTVL.

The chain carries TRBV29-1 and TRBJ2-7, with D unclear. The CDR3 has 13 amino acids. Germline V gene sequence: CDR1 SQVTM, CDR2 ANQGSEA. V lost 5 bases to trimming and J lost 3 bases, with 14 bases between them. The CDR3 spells CSVLPPPYYEQYF. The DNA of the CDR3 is TGCAGCGTTCTCCCCCCACCCTACTACGAGCAGTACTTC.

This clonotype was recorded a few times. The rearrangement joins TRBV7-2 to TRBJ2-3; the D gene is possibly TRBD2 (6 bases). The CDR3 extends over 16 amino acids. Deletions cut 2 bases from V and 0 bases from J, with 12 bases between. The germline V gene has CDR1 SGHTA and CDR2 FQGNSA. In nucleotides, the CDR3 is TGTGCCAGCAGCTTACGCATGGCGGGAAGCACAGATACGCAGTATTTT. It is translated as CASSLRMAGSTDTQYF.

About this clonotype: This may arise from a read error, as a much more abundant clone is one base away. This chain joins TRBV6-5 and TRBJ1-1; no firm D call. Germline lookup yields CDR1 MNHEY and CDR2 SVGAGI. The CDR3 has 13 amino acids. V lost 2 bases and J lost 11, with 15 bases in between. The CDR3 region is CASSYSMALRAFF. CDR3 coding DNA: TGTGCCAGCAGTTACAGCATGGCGCTTCGGGCTTTCTTT.

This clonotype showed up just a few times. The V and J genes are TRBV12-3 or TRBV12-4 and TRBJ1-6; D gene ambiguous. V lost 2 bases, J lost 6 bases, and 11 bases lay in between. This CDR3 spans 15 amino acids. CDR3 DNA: TGTGCCAGCAGTTTAATGGACTCCGCTAATTCACCCCTCCACTTT. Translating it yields CASSLMDSANSPLHF.

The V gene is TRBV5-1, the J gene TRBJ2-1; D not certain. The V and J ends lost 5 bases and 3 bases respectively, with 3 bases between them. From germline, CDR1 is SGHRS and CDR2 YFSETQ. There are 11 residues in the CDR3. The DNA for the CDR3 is TGCGCCAGCAGTGACTACAATGAGCAGTTCTTC. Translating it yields CASSDYNEQFF.

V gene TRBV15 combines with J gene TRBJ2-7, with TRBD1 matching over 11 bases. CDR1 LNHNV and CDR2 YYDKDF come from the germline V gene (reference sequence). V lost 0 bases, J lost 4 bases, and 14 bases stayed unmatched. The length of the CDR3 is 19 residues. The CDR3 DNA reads TGTGCCACCAGCAGAGATACGGAGGGACAGGGGGAAATAGTGTACGAGCAGTACGTC. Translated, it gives CATSRDTEGQGEIVYEQYV.

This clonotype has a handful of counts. The CDR3 DNA reads TGCAGTCCGGGACTAGCGGGAGGGAGGGCTAGCACAGATACGCAGTATTTT. This sequence encodes CSPGLAGGRASTDTQYF. This chain connects TRBV20-1 to TRBJ2-3; TRBD2 matches 16 bases. Germline loops: CDR1 DFQATT, CDR2 SNEGSKA (reference sequence). Trimming at V came to 8 bases and at J to 0 bases, leaving 8 bases not matched to a gene. The CDR3 loop spans 17 amino acids.

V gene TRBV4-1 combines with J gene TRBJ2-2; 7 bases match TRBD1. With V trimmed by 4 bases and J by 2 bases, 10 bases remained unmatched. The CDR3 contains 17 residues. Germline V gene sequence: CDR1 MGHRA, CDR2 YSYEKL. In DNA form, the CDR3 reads TGCGCCAGCAGCCTGATAAAGCACAGGGGTAACACCGGGGAGCTGTTTTTT. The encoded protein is CASSLIKHRGNTGELFF.

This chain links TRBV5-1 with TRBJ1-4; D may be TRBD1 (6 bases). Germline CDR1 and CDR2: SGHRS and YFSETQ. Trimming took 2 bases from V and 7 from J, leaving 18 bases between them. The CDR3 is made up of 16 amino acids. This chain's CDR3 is CASSFASGGPGEKLFF. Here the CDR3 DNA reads TGCGCCAGCAGCTTTGCGTCCGGGGGCCCGGGTGAAAAACTGTTTTTT.

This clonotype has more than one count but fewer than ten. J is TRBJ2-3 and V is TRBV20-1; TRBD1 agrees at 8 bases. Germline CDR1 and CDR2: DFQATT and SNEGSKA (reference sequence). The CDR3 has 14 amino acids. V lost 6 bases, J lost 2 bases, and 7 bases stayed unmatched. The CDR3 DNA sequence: TGCAGTGCGTTTGGACAGGGCTTCACAGATACGCAGTATTTT. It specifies CSAFGQGFTDTQYF.

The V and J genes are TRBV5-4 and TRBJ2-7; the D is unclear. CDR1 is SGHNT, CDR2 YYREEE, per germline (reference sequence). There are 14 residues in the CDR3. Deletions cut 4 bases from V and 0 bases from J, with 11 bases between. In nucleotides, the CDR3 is TGTGCCAGCAGCCCTGAGGCCAGCTCCTACGAGCAGTACGTC. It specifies CASSPEASSYEQYV.

Here the CDR3 DNA reads TGTGCCAGCAGAGATTTAAGTATGACTGAAGCTTTCTTT. It translates to CASRDLSMTEAFF. The rearrangement links TRBV6-2 or TRBV6-3 to TRBJ1-1; D not resolved. There are 13 residues in the CDR3. V shed 6 bases and J shed 5 bases, with 13 bases lying between them. Looked up from germline, CDR1 is MNHEY and CDR2 is SVGEGT.

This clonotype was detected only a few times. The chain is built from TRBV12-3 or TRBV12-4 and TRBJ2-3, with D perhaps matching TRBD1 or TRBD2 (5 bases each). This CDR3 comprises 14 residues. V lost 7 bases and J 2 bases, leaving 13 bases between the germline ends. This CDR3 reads CASTTGTLTDTQYF. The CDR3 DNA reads TGTGCCAGCACCACCGGGACCCTCACAGATACGCAGTATTTT.

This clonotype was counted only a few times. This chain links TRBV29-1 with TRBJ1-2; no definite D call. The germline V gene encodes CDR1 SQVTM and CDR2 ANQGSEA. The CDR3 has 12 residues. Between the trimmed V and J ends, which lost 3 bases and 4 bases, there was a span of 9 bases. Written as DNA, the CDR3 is TGCAGCGTTGATTTAAATCTCTATGGCTACACCTTC. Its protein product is CSVDLNLYGYTF.

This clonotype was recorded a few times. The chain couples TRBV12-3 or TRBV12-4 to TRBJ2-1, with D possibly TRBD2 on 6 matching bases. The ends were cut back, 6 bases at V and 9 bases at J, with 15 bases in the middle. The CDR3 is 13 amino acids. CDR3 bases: TGTGCCAGCAGGCTACGACTAGTAGCTGAGCAGTTCTTC. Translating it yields CASRLRLVAEQFF.